The 5 T cell receptor beta chains below all came from one sample that was sequenced in a study of T cells after yellow fever vaccination. TCRdb processed the 5' RACE reads anew with MiXCR; each CDR3 protein has one entry. The data contain about 300,000 distinct CDR3 sequences, under 9% of them singletons. Sequenced here: CD4+ T cells sorted from PBMCs, sampled 5 days after the yellow fever booster vaccination. These TCRs come from a young man who received the YFV17D yellow fever vaccine.

Ten or more counts support this clonotype. The chain has TRBV12-3 or TRBV12-4 and TRBJ2-2; the D gene is possibly TRBD2 (6 bases). V was cut by 7 bases and J by 7 bases, with 13 bases left in between. The CDR3 totals 13 residues. The chain's CDR3 is CASTNRGIGELFF. The DNA for the CDR3 is TGTGCCAGCACCAACCGGGGGATCGGGGAGCTGTTTTTT.

Ten or more counts support this clonotype. The chain is built from TRBV15 and TRBJ2-4, with a possible D match to TRBD2 (6 bases). Between the trimmed V and J ends, which lost 8 bases and 8 bases, there was a span of 19 bases. This CDR3 comprises 14 residues. Per germline, CDR1 LNHNV and CDR2 YYDKDF (reference sequence). The CDR3 here is CATGRGAGPDIQYF. As DNA, the CDR3 is TGTGCCACCGGCCGTGGGGCGGGGCCGGACATTCAGTACTTC.

The chain recombines TRBV5-4 with TRBJ2-7; 9 nucleotides line up with TRBD1. Germline CDR1 reads SGHNT; CDR2 reads YYREEE (reference sequence). V lost 4 bases to trimming and J lost 5 bases; unmatched junction nucleotides: 4. The CDR3 has 13 amino acids. The CDR3 here is CASSKQGADEQYV. CDR3 coding DNA: TGTGCCAGCAGCAAACAGGGGGCGGACGAGCAGTACGTC.

This clonotype turned up a few times. The chain joins TRBV12-3 or TRBV12-4 to TRBJ1-4; 7 bases match TRBD1. The junction had 5 bases not matched to a gene; V was cut back by 6 bases and J by 7 bases. This CDR3 has 13 amino acids. CDR3 in amino acids: CASRRGTAEKLFF. DNA of the CDR3: TGTGCCAGCAGACGGGGGACAGCTGAAAAACTGTTTTTT.

This clonotype was picked up many times. V is TRBV12-3 or TRBV12-4 and J is TRBJ1-2, with TRBD1 identical over 8 bases. Losses at the gene ends were 5 bases for V and 7 bases for J; bases not matched to a gene: 6. This CDR3 has 13 residues. The CDR3 DNA reads TGTGCCAGCAGTGCGCGGACAGGGACTGGCTACACCTTC. Its protein product is CASSARTGTGYTF.